The 22 T cell receptor beta chains below were found in one sample sequenced in a study of T-cell memory formation after mild COVID-19. MiXCR was run by TCRdb on the 5' RACE reads, yielding one entry per CDR3 protein. The sample carries 150,000 to 200,000 distinct CDR3 sequences, approximately 10% recorded once. Sequenced input: PBMCs or a T cell subset sorted from them (not recorded which). All receptors derive from a man younger than 35 who had mild COVID-19 (a few samples of this study predate the infection). Cell type and time point are not known.

The sample holds a few counts of this clonotype. The CDR3 protein is CASSLQQRELFF. The CDR3 nucleotides are TGTGCCAGCAGCTTACAGCAACGGGAGCTGTTTTTT. The chain carries TRBV7-2 and TRBJ2-2, with D hard to call. Trimming took off 2 bases at V and 9 bases at J, with 7 bases between the two ends. Germline V gene data show CDR1 as SGHTA and CDR2 as FQGNSA. This CDR3 region has 12 residues.

This clonotype was seen at least ten times. A read error may account for a junction end that differs from germline. V gene TRBV5-1 combines with J gene TRBJ2-2; D might be TRBD1 or TRBD2, each matching 5 bases. This CDR3 spans 14 amino acids. Germline V gene lookup returns CDR1 SGHRS and CDR2 YFSETQ. CDR3 DNA sequence: TGTGCCAGCAGCTTATCGGGGACCACCGGGGAGCTGTTTTTT. Amino acid sequence: CASSLSGTTGELFF.

This clonotype has only one observation. The genes are TRBV3-1 and TRBJ2-7; 11 bases are a match to TRBD2. The CDR3 runs to 16 residues. From germline, CDR1 is LGHDT and CDR2 YNNKEL (reference sequence). J lost 4 bases, V lost 1 base, and 6 bases had no gene match. The CDR3 nucleotides are TGTGCCAGCAGCCAAGGCCTGACTAGCGGGGTGTACGAGCAGTACTTC. Protein: CASSQGLTSGVYEQYF.

This clonotype turned up a few times. This chain uses TRBV4-1 with TRBJ2-2, with 9 positions matching TRBD1. V gave up 3 bases and J gave up 5 bases; unmatched junction bases: 4. This CDR3 region has 15 residues. Germline CDR1 and CDR2: MGHRA and YSYEKL. The CDR3 reads CASSQAGTGTGELFF. DNA for the CDR3: TGCGCCAGCAGCCAGGCCGGGACAGGGACCGGGGAGCTGTTTTTT.

This clonotype was counted ten times or more. The gene calls are TRBV5-1 and TRBJ2-7; no reliable D call. V lost 0 bases to trimming and J lost 3 bases, with 4 bases between them. This CDR3 contains 12 residues. CDR1 and CDR2 from the germline V gene are SGHRS and YFSETQ. CDR3 amino acids: CASSLGDYEQYF. DNA for the CDR3: TGCGCCAGCAGCTTGGGCGACTACGAGCAGTACTTC.

The CDR3 region is CSATRGGSTDTQYF. For the CDR3, the DNA is TGCAGTGCTACTCGCGGGGGAAGCACAGATACGCAGTATTTT. The chain carries TRBV20-1 and TRBJ2-3; 7 nucleotides align to TRBD2. This CDR3 has 14 amino acids. V dropped 4 bases and J dropped 0; count of bases not matched to a gene: 4. Germline V gene sequence: CDR1 DFQATT, CDR2 SNEGSKA (reference sequence).

The count of this clonotype is one. This may arise from a read error, as a much more abundant clone is one base away. The gene calls are TRBV7-2 and TRBJ2-2, with no clear D. There are 13 residues in the CDR3. Germline V CDR1 and CDR2: SGHTA, FQGNSA. The chain's CDR3 is CDSSSDSGGELFF. Here the CDR3 DNA reads TGTGACAGCAGCTCAGACTCGGGCGGGGAGCTGTTTTTT.

This clonotype was seen a few times. The gene calls are TRBV21-1 and TRBJ2-2. TRBV21-1 is termed a pseudogene. The CDR3 length is 14 residues. CDR3 residues: CASSKAVLTGELFF. For the CDR3, the DNA is TGTGCCAGCAGCAAAGCCGTTCTCACCGGGGAGCTGTTTTTT.

This clonotype was seen a few times. The V and J genes are TRBV20-1 and TRBJ2-3; D is perhaps TRBD1 or TRBD2 (5 bases each). Trimming left V 6 bases short and J 8 bases short, with 18 bases between. The CDR3 sequence is 13 residues long. The germline gives CDR1 DFQATT, CDR2 SNEGSKA (reference sequence). The chain's CDR3 is CSAPSQGVVTQYF. CDR3 sequence (DNA): TGCAGTGCCCCATCCCAGGGAGTGGTTACGCAGTATTTT.

The V call is TRBV5-1, the J call TRBJ2-1, with D unclear. There are 13 residues in the CDR3. Germline V gene lookup returns CDR1 SGHRS and CDR2 YFSETQ. Trimming stripped 4 bases from V and 5 bases from J, with 10 bases between. The CDR3 DNA follows: TGCGCCAGCAGCCCGGACCCAAACAATGAGCAGTTCTTC. Amino acids: CASSPDPNNEQFF.

This clonotype was recorded a few times. The chain joins TRBV10-3 to TRBJ1-2; the D is unclear. This CDR3 is built from 13 residues. Germline V gene data show CDR1 as ENHRY and CDR2 as SYGVKD. Trimming took off 2 bases at V and 7 bases at J, with 11 bases between the two ends. CDR3 nucleotides: TGTGCCATCAGTGAGAAGGACGGCTTTGGCTACACCTTC. This translates into CAISEKDGFGYTF.

The rearrangement joins TRBV19 to TRBJ1-5, with 8 bases identical to TRBD1. The CDR3 covers 13 residues. The germline gives CDR1 LNHDA, CDR2 SQIVND (reference sequence). This CDR3 is CATKEQGDQPQHF. DNA of the CDR3: TGTGCGACAAAAGAACAGGGGGATCAGCCCCAGCATTTT.

This chain connects TRBV11-1 to TRBJ2-5; 8 positions agree with TRBD2. CDR3 length: 13 residues. Germline V CDR1 and CDR2: SGHAT, FQDESV (reference sequence). Trimming cost V 4 bases and J 6 bases; bases outside gene matches: 4. In DNA, the CDR3 is TGTGCCAGCAGCTCCGGGACTAGGAAGACCCAGTACTTC. Its translation is CASSSGTRKTQYF.

The genes are TRBV12-3 or TRBV12-4 and TRBJ2-1, with a weak D call TRBD2 (6 bases). This CDR3 region has 12 residues. The V gene lost 7 bases and the J gene lost 6 bases, with 10 bases spanning the gap. CDR3 DNA sequence: TGTGCCAGCAATAGGGGAGGCAATGAGCAGTTCTTC. Translation: CASNRGGNEQFF.

This chain links TRBV5-1 with TRBJ2-2; D might be TRBD1 (5 bases). V lost 4 bases and J 1 base, leaving 11 bases between the germline ends. CDR1 and CDR2 (germline): SGHRS, YFSETQ. This CDR3 is 15 amino acids long. This CDR3 is CASSPTALNTGELFF. CDR3 nucleotides: TGCGCCAGCAGCCCGACAGCCCTGAACACCGGGGAGCTGTTTTTT.

This clonotype turned up a few times. The J gene is TRBJ2-7, the V gene TRBV28; 7 bases agree with TRBD1. Looked up from germline, CDR1 is MDHEN and CDR2 is SYDVKM. The CDR3 extends over 15 amino acids. The V and J ends lost 3 bases and 3 bases, in that order; junction bases with no gene match: 8. Written as DNA, the CDR3 is TGTGCCAGCAGTTTCCCAGGGGGTTTCCACTACGAGCAGTACTTC. Residues: CASSFPGGFHYEQYF.

The rearrangement uses TRBV12-3 or TRBV12-4 and TRBJ2-7; TRBD2 agrees at 7 bases. CDR3 length equals 13 residues. Trimming cost V 4 bases and J 7 bases; bases outside gene matches: 7. CDR3 in DNA: TGTGCCAGCAGTTCCGGAGGGAGGGAGGAGCAGTACGTC. Translating gives CASSSGGREEQYV.

This clonotype was picked up many times. The chain links TRBV21-1 to TRBJ2-1; the table names TRBD1, a call not compared with the DNA. TRBV21-1 is termed a pseudogene. CDR3 length equals 14 residues. CDR3 protein: CASRMEDRGNEQFF. In DNA form, the CDR3 reads TGTGCCAGCAGGATGGAGGACAGGGGGAATGAGCAGTTCTTC.

This chain connects TRBV20-1 to TRBJ2-5; tentatively, D is TRBD2 (6 bases). Germline V gives CDR1 DFQATT, CDR2 SNEGSKA (reference sequence). Trimming took 0 bases from V and 1 from J, leaving 9 bases between them. The CDR3 runs 14 residues. The CDR3 loop is CSARDGTFQETQYF. The CDR3 DNA sequence: TGCAGTGCTAGAGATGGGACTTTCCAAGAGACCCAGTACTTC.

The V and J genes are TRBV20-1 and TRBJ2-1; the match to TRBD2 covers 8 bases. This CDR3 spans 16 amino acids. V lost 0 bases and J lost 1; bases outside the gene matches: 5. Germline V gene lookup returns CDR1 DFQATT and CDR2 SNEGSKA (reference sequence). This chain's CDR3 is CSARDSGGASYNEQFF. CDR3 nucleotides: TGCAGTGCTAGAGACAGCGGGGGAGCTTCCTACAATGAGCAGTTCTTC.

The V gene is TRBV6-5, the J gene TRBJ2-7, with 7 positions matching TRBD2. After removal of 7 bases from V and 3 bases from J, the junction contained 9 bases not matched to a gene. The CDR3 consists of 14 residues. Looked up from germline, CDR1 is MNHEY and CDR2 is SVGAGI. The CDR3 spells CASTPPGGYYEQYF. In nucleotides, the CDR3 is TGTGCCAGCACCCCTCCCGGGGGGTACTACGAGCAGTACTTC.

This clonotype has only a few counts. The chain carries TRBV11-2 and TRBJ2-3; 15 bases agree with TRBD2. The CDR3 spans 17 residues. The germline V gene encodes CDR1 SGHAT and CDR2 FQNNGV. Trimming removed 5 bases from V and 6 bases from J; junction bases left unmatched: 9. The chain's CDR3 is CASSPRTSGGAGDTQYF. DNA of the CDR3: TGTGCCAGCAGCCCCCGGACTAGCGGGGGGGCGGGGGATACGCAGTATTTT.